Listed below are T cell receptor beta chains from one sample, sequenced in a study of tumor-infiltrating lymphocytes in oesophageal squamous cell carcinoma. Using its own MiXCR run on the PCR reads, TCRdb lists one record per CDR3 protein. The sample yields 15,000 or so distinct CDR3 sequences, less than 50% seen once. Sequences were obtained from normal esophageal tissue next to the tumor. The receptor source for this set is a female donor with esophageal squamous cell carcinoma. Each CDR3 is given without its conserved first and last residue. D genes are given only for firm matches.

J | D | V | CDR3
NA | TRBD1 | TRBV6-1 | ASSISRGSYEQY
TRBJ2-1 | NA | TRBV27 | ASTGGTPYNEQF
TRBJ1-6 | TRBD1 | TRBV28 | ASSQDRLNPNSPLH
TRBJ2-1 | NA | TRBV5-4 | ASSQEPGRSYNEQF
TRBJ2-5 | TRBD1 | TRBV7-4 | ASSLRRQGETQY
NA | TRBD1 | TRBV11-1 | ASSSGTGALNTEAF
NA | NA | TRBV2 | ASSDRAYNSPLH
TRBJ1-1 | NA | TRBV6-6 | ASSYLSEAF
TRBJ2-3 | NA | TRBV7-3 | ASSIGTDTQY
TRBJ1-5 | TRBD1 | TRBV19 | ASKEGGKYQPQH
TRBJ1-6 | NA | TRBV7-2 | ASSFSGTRSPLH
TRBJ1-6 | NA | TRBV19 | ASSIDRSYNSPLH
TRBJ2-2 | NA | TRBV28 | ASSFRVGWGPDPGTGELF
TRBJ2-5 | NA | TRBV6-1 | ASSPGMGKVALH
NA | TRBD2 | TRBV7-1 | ASSWMGLAGTYEQY
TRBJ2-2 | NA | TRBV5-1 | ASSLTAKANTGELF
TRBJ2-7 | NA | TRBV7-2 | ASSLALGSSYEQY
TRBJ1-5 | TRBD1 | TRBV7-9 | ASSFVGQGFQPQH
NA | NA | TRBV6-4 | ASSGSRLWLLNNEQF
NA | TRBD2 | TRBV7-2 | ASSFSGTRNEQY
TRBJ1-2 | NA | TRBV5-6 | ASSLPGNYGYT
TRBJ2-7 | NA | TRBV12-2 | AGPHSKQY
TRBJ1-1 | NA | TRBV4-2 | ASSQTPGREAF
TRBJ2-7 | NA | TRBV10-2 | ASSEPYEQY
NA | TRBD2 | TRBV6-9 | ASSYRTSAETQY
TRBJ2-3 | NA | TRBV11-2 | ASSPRTGGGSDTQY
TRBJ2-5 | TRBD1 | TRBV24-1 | ATARGQMETQY
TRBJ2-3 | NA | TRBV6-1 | ASSYGGADTQY
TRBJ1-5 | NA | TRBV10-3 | AIRQDPINQPQH
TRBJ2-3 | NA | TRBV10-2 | ASSEASDTQY
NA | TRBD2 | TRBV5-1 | ASSFLSGGKYYEQY
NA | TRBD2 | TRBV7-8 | ASSHRGGQATYEQY
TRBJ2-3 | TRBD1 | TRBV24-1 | ATSDPGQGSADTQY
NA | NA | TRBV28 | ASSSVPGTDFTYEQY
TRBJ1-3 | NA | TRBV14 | ASSQELGLAGNTIY
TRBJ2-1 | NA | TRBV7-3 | ASSPAGSGEQF
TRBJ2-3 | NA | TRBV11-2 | ASSFGSTTDTQY
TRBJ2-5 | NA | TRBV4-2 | ASSQDPPGGYNEQY
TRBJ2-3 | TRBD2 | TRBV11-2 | ASRGELAVSTDTQY
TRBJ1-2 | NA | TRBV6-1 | ASEGGLGGYT
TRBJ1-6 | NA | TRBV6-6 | ASSYSYRGSPLH
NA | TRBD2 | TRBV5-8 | ASSPGTSGRASEQF
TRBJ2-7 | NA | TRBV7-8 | ASSPTEGWYEQY
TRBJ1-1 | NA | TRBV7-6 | ASRSGPDEREAF
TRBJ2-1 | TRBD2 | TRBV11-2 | ASSLYTGTSGYYNEQF
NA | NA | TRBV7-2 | ASSLNPSVYGYT
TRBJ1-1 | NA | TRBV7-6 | ASRDPGQMNTEAF
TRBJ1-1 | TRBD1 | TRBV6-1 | ASSYPQGAGHTEAF